A selection of T cell receptor beta chains follows, all from one sample in a study of control samples from healthy donors and cancer patients. Only in-frame clones appear in the TCRdb table, and some are missing; sequencing was by immunoSEQ multiplex PCR. This table holds about 110,000 clones, 90% found once. Sequencing was done on a sample of blood. The receptors were sampled from a human donor in good health. The donor label of this sample is uncertain. Both conserved end residues are part of each CDR3. D genes are given only for firm matches. The size entry is marked missing in some rows and otherwise reads once, few, many or a size class.

d_gene,v_gene,j_gene,len,abundance,CDR3aa,CDR3nt
TRBD1,TRBV25-1,TRBJ2-1,14,once,CASVGTGVRNEQFF,TGTGCCAGTGTCGGGACAGGGGTAAGGAATGAGCAGTTCTTC
NA,TRBV18,TRBJ2-7,13,NA,CASSPDSLNEQYF,TGTGCCAGCTCACCGGACAGTTTAAACGAGCAGTACTTC
NA,TRBV6-5,TRBJ2-7,13,many,CASRPSWGYEQYF,TGTGCCAGCAGGCCCTCATGGGGCTACGAGCAGTACTTC
TRBD1,TRBV10-2,TRBJ1-4,15,NA,CASTPAGGSGEKLFF,TGCGCCAGCACTCCCGCAGGGGGCTCGGGGGAAAAACTGTTTTTT
TRBD1,TRBV19,TRBJ1-2,15,NA,CASSIRGQGNYGYTF,TGTGCCAGTAGTATACGGGGACAGGGTAACTATGGCTACACCTTC
NA,TRBV6-5,TRBJ1-6,15,once,CATGRETPNNSPLHF,TGTGCCACCGGACGGGAGACCCCAAATAATTCACCCCTCCACTTT
NA,TRBV5-4,TRBJ1-1,13,once,CASSTDQNTGAFF,TGTGCCAGCAGCACGGACCAGAACACTGGAGCTTTCTTT
NA,TRBV19,TRBJ2-7,15,NA,CASSIVGGESYEQYF,TGTGCCAGTAGTATAGTCGGAGGGGAGTCCTACGAGCAGTACTTC
TRBD1,TRBV11-2,TRBJ2-3,15,few,CASSYSGTGEDTQYF,TGTGCCAGCAGCTACTCCGGGACAGGGGAAGATACGCAGTATTTT
TRBD1,TRBV11-2,TRBJ1-3,16,NA,CASSLSGQGVGNTIYF,TGTGCCAGCAGCTTATCGGGACAGGGGGTCGGAAACACCATATATTTT
NA,TRBV6-1,TRBJ1-5,17,NA,CASSVYDWGGSSQPQHF,TGTGCCAGCAGTGTTTATGATTGGGGGGGTAGCAGTCAGCCCCAGCATTTT
NA,TRBV2,TRBJ1-5,12,NA,CASSLGNQPQHF,TGTGCCAGCAGTCTCGGTAATCAGCCCCAGCATTTT
NA,TRBV24-1,TRBJ2-6,15,NA,CATSDWSSGANVLTF,TGTGCCACCAGTGATTGGAGCTCTGGGGCCAACGTCCTGACTTTC
NA,TRBV19,TRBJ2-1,11,few,CASDRGYEQFF,TGTGCCAGCGACCGGGGGTATGAGCAGTTCTTC
TRBD1,TRBV5-6,TRBJ1-1,14,NA,CASSLTGVMGEAFF,TGTGCCAGCAGCTTGACAGGGGTCATGGGTGAAGCTTTCTTT
NA,TRBV28,TRBJ2-4,20,NA,CASSFPPVANSEGTKNIQYF,TGTGCCAGCAGTTTTCCCCCGGTCGCAAACTCAGAGGGAACCAAAAACATTCAGTACTTC
NA,TRBV6-5,TRBJ2-1,13,few,CASSYDPYNEQFF,TGTGCCAGCAGTTACGACCCCTACAATGAGCAGTTCTTC
TRBD1,TRBV11-2,TRBJ1-3,17,NA,CASSKRGTAVDGNTIYF,TGTGCCAGCAGCAAAAGGGGGACAGCGGTTGATGGAAACACCATATATTTT
TRBD1,TRBV7-9,TRBJ1-1,14,NA,CASSPTGLNTEAFF,TGTGCCAGCAGCCCGACAGGGCTGAACACTGAAGCTTTCTTT
NA,TRBV5-1,TRBJ1-1,13,NA,CASSLDVNTEAFF,TGCGCCAGCAGCTTGGATGTGAACACTGAAGCTTTCTTT
NA,TRBV11-2,TRBJ1-4,15,once,CASRGIGTVNEKLFF,TGTGCCAGCAGGGGTATCGGGACGGTGAATGAAAAACTGTTTTTT
TRBD1,TRBV6-1,TRBJ2-7,15,once,CASSEAWTGGYEQYF,TGTGCCAGCAGTGAAGCTTGGACAGGGGGCTACGAGCAGTACTTC
NA,TRBV28,TRBJ1-3,13,NA,CASSFFRGNTIYF,TGTGCCAGCAGTTTTTTTCGCGGCAACACCATATATTTT
NA,TRBV6-1,TRBJ1-1,15,NA,CASSENLRGNTEAFF,TGTGCCAGCAGTGAAAATTTGAGAGGGAACACTGAAGCTTTCTTT
NA,TRBV18,TRBJ1-5,15,NA,CASSPTGNLGQPQHF,TGTGCCAGCTCACCAACAGGGAATCTAGGTCAGCCCCAGCATTTT
NA,TRBV4-1,TRBJ2-1,16,NA,CASSRQPGLRGGEQFF,TGCGCCAGCAGCCGCCAACCGGGTCTCCGAGGGGGTGAGCAGTTCTTC
TRBD1,TRBV30,TRBJ1-3,12,NA,CAWRRPGGTIYF,TGTGCCTGGCGACGACCAGGGGGGACCATATATTTT
TRBD1,TRBV6-6,TRBJ2-1,13,NA,CASTWTGRNEQFF,TGTGCCAGCACGTGGACAGGGAGGAATGAGCAGTTCTTC
NA,TRBV6-2/TRBV6-3,TRBJ2-5,15,NA,CASSYEAGGRETQYF,TGTGCCAGCAGTTACGAAGCAGGGGGGCGAGAGACCCAGTACTTC
NA,TRBV30,TRBJ1-4,14,NA,CAWQDTATNEKLFF,TGTGCCTGGCAGGACACGGCAACTAATGAAAAACTGTTTTTT
NA,TRBV6-5,TRBJ1-2,15,NA,CASHVIMTDHYGYTF,TGTGCCAGCCATGTCATCATGACGGACCATTATGGCTACACCTTC
NA,TRBV21-1,TRBJ2-5,15,NA,CASSKALPAEETQYF,TGTGCCAGCAGCAAAGCTCTCCCTGCCGAAGAGACCCAGTACTTC
NA,TRBV4-2,TRBJ1-2,13,few,CASSQDQAGEYTF,TGTGCCAGCAGCCAGGATCAAGCCGGGGAATACACCTTC
NA,TRBV2,TRBJ1-4,13,NA,CASTVIPREKLFF,TGTGCCAGCACAGTAATTCCTCGTGAAAAACTGTTTTTT
NA,TRBV10-2,TRBJ2-2,15,once,CASSETGRNTGELFF,TGCGCCAGCAGTGAGACGGGCCGGAACACCGGGGAGCTGTTTTTT
NA,TRBV27,TRBJ1-3,15,NA,CASSLNGGSGNTIYF,TGTGCCAGCAGTTTAAACGGCGGCTCTGGAAACACCATATATTTT
NA,TRBV5-1,TRBJ1-2,13,NA,CASSLAAQRSYTF,TGCGCCAGCAGCTTGGCCGCCCAGCGGAGCTACACCTTC
NA,TRBV29-1,TRBJ1-1,11,once,CSVVGGTEAFF,TGCAGCGTTGTAGGGGGGACTGAAGCTTTCTTT
TRBD2,TRBV19,TRBJ2-5,14,once,CASSHIAGEETQYF,TGTGCCAGTAGTCATATAGCGGGGGAAGAGACCCAGTACTTC
NA,TRBV6-5,TRBJ1-5,15,NA,CASSSGFVGRQPQHF,TGTGCCAGCAGCTCCGGTTTCGTGGGCCGGCAGCCCCAGCATTTT
TRBD1,TRBV19,TRBJ1-2,15,NA,CASSARQGVNYGYTF,TGTGCCAGTAGTGCTCGACAGGGGGTCAACTATGGCTACACCTTC
NA,TRBV3-1/TRBV3-2,TRBJ2-5,13,NA,CASSQIGGETQYF,TGTGCCAGCAGCCAGATAGGGGGGGAGACCCAGTACTTC
TRBD2,TRBV11-2,TRBJ2-3,15,NA,CASTIISGGTDTQYF,TGTGCCAGCACAATAATTAGCGGGGGCACAGATACGCAGTATTTT
TRBD1,TRBV4-1,TRBJ1-5,16,NA,CASSQEGQGVVQPQHF,TGCGCCAGCAGCCAAGAGGGGCAGGGGGTGGTTCAGCCCCAGCATTTT
NA,TRBV20-1,TRBJ1-5,13,NA,CSASGGSNQPQHF,TGCAGTGCTAGTGGGGGCAGCAATCAGCCCCAGCATTTT
NA,TRBV21-1,TRBJ2-5,12,NA,CASSNQGETQYF,TGTGCCAGCAGCAACCAGGGAGAGACCCAGTACTTC
TRBD1,TRBV3-1/TRBV3-2,TRBJ2-7,14,NA,CASSQGDSVYEQYF,TGTGCCAGCAGCCAAGGGGACAGCGTCTACGAGCAGTACTTC
TRBD2,TRBV2,TRBJ2-7,15,NA,CASSAGLAGTYEQYF,TGTGCCAGCAGTGCGGGACTAGCGGGGACCTACGAGCAGTACTTC
TRBD2,TRBV5-4,TRBJ2-7,14,NA,CASSLERGGYEQYF,TGTGCCAGCAGCTTGGAACGGGGGGGCTACGAGCAGTACTTC
TRBD1,TRBV19,TRBJ1-1,15,NA,CASSIGQGVEPEAFF,TGTGCCAGTAGTATAGGGCAGGGGGTCGAGCCTGAAGCTTTCTTT
NA,TRBV5-6,TRBJ2-7,14,NA,CASNNPPGDNEQYF,TGTGCCAGCAATAATCCTCCTGGGGACAACGAGCAGTACTTC
NA,TRBV19,TRBJ1-5,13,NA,CASSISYNQPQHF,TGTGCCAGTAGTATATCTTACAATCAGCCCCAGCATTTT
NA,TRBV7-6,TRBJ1-1,13,NA,CASSFGPQHEAFF,TGTGCCAGCAGCTTCGGGCCGCAACATGAAGCTTTCTTT